This T cell receptor beta chain was sequenced for a study of blood T cell repertoires in COVID-19. Study information: PBMCs, B-cell-depleted T cells, or T cells were the source of the cDNA or gDNA that made up the material.

In the original processing: Estimated nucleated cell counts came from reference gene primer amplification. Profiling relied on immunoSEQ multiplex PCR, and the TCRdb table lists in-frame clones only, not all of them. V and J calls and clone size follow that table, whereas D and trimming were derived from the DNA. The sample has approximately 50,000 clones, less than 85% seen once. The CDR3 is 17 residues long. Germline CDR1 MNHNS, CDR2 SASEGT. Trimming at V came to 3 bases and at J to 0 bases, leaving 5 bases not matched to a gene. Sequencing was carried out using peripheral blood. This chain links TRBV6-1 with TRBJ1-6; 7 bases agree with TRBD1. This TCR was recovered from a man in his 70s with active COVID-19. CDR3 protein: CASSDPRDSSYNSPLHF. Here the CDR3 DNA reads TGTGCCAGCAGTGACCCGCGGGACAGCTCCTATAATTCACCCCTCCACTTT.